The 17 T cell receptor beta chains below were found in one sample sequenced in a study of beta chain features in type 1 diabetes (dated by TCRdb to the late 2010s). Library preparation employed the immunoSEQ multiplex PCR assay. The High Capacity cDNA Reverse Transcription Kit was used to reverse transcribe all of the isolated RNA, meaning that expressed TCRB transcripts were what got sequenced. TCRdb limited this immuneACCESS table to in-frame rearrangements with V and J called. A share of clones is missing; checked studies link under half to unresolved V genes, and the rest is unexplained. Across this sample there are hundreds of thousands of clones, with about a sixth seen only once. About 0.02% of the sample belongs to the ten largest clones. The sample taken for sequencing was naive CD4+ T cells from blood. The label giving this sample's cell subset or site can be read as: true naive CD4+ T cells. These receptors were obtained from a woman in her late teens or twenties in good health.

V usage is TRBV18 and J usage is TRBJ1-5; possibly TRBD1 for D (5 bases). With 3 bases removed from V and 5 bases from J, the gap between germline ends came to 20 bases. There are 17 residues in the CDR3. Germline CDR1 KGHSH, CDR2 LQKENI. The CDR3 coding sequence is TGTGCCAGCTCACCGAGCAATCAAAAGGGGCGGTATCAGCCCCAGCATTTT. Encoded protein: CASSPSNQKGRYQPQHF.

Only a few counts were recorded for this clone. V and J are TRBV18 and TRBJ1-1; D gene uncertain. This CDR3 spans 13 amino acids. Germline values: CDR1 KGHSH, CDR2 LQKENI. The V end lost 6 bases, the J end lost 2 bases, and 10 bases lay between the germline ends. For the CDR3, the DNA is TGTGCCAGCTCTCGAGACTCAAACACTGAAGCTTTCTTT. Translating it yields CASSRDSNTEAFF.

The chain combines TRBV7-9 with TRBJ1-5; 9 bases agree with TRBD1. The V and J ends lost 1 base and 6 bases, in that order; junction bases with no gene match: 4. Germline V gives CDR1 SEHNR, CDR2 FQNEAQ (reference sequence). The CDR3 contains 15 residues. Here the CDR3 reads CASSLDGTGSQPQHF. The CDR3 coding sequence is TGTGCCAGCAGCTTAGACGGGACAGGGAGTCAGCCCCAGCATTTT.

The CDR3 loop is CASSSSLGGPYNEQFF. The CDR3 bases are TGTGCCAGCAGCTCCTCGCTGGGAGGACCATACAATGAGCAGTTCTTC. The chain joins TRBV7-3 to TRBJ2-1, with a tentative D call TRBD2 (6 bases). V dropped 4 bases and J dropped 4 bases, with 17 bases sitting between them. CDR1 and CDR2 (germline): SGHTA, FQGTGA. The CDR3 loop spans 16 amino acids.

V gene TRBV7-3 combines with J gene TRBJ2-1; tentatively, D is TRBD2 (6 bases). V gave up 4 bases and J gave up 0 bases, with 13 bases separating them. Per germline, CDR1 SGHTA and CDR2 FQGTGA. The CDR3 has 16 residues. The CDR3 nucleotides read TGTGCCAGCAGCTCCCAGCGGGCCCGCTCCTACAATGAGCAGTTCTTC. It codes for CASSSQRARSYNEQFF.

This clone occurred a few times. J is TRBJ2-7 and V is TRBV15; D is undetermined. Trimming removed 0 bases from V and 4 bases from J, with 10 bases in between. The CDR3 is 14 amino acids. Germline CDR1 LNHNV, CDR2 YYDKDF (reference sequence). CDR3 sequence (DNA): TGTGCCACCAGCAGAGACAGGTTCAGGTACGAGCAGTACTTC. Translated, it gives CATSRDRFRYEQYF.

This clone was counted a few times. The V call is TRBV19, the J call TRBJ1-2, with D tentatively TRBD1 (5 bases). Trimming stripped 7 bases from V and 4 bases from J, with 19 bases between. From germline, CDR1 is LNHDA and CDR2 SQIVND (reference sequence). The CDR3 covers 15 residues. The CDR3 protein is CASNPTGRILYGYTF. CDR3 in DNA: TGTGCCAGTAATCCTACAGGCCGAATACTCTATGGCTACACCTTC.

This clone has only a few counts. The chain employs TRBV6-1 and TRBJ1-2; perhaps TRBD1 as D (5 bases). The CDR3 has 13 amino acids. Germline lookup yields CDR1 MNHNS and CDR2 SASEGT. The V and J ends lost 6 bases and 6 bases respectively, with 14 bases between them. The CDR3 spells CASSDGTVNGYTF. CDR3 nucleotides: TGTGCCAGCAGCGACGGGACGGTGAATGGCTACACCTTC.

The chain joins TRBV10-3 to TRBJ2-7; D may be TRBD1 (6 bases). The CDR3 covers 14 residues. Trimming cost V 4 bases and J 2 bases, with 12 bases left between them. Germline V gene lookup returns CDR1 ENHRY and CDR2 SYGVKD. The CDR3 bases are TGTGCCATCAGTGGGGTCCAGGGGACCTACGAGCAGTACTTC. Translated, it gives CAISGVQGTYEQYF.

The sample holds a few counts of this clone. The J gene is TRBJ2-7, the V gene TRBV28, with TRBD2 matching over 8 bases. Germline lookup yields CDR1 MDHEN and CDR2 SYDVKM. After removal of 6 bases from V and 6 bases from J, the junction contained 10 bases not matched to a gene. This CDR3 is built from 14 residues. This CDR3 is CASSLPGLVGEQYF. CDR3 nucleotide sequence: TGTGCCAGCAGCCTACCGGGACTAGTCGGCGAGCAGTACTTC.

The V gene is TRBV7-8, the J gene TRBJ2-2, with D possibly matching TRBD1 (6 bases). V lost 4 bases and J lost 3, with 12 bases in between. The CDR3 loop spans 15 amino acids. Germline loops: CDR1 SGHVS, CDR2 FQNEAQ. The CDR3 protein is CASSSFYRDTGELFF. The CDR3 bases are TGTGCCAGCAGCTCATTTTACAGGGACACCGGGGAGCTGTTTTTT.

This chain uses TRBV4-3 with TRBJ2-7; TRBD2 is a possible D gene (5 bases). Trimming stripped 0 bases from V and 2 bases from J, with 17 bases between. Germline assignment: CDR1 LGHNA and CDR2 YSLEER. The CDR3 runs 17 residues. CDR3 sequence (DNA): TGCGCCAGCAGCCAAGATATGCTAGCCGGAGCAACCTACGAGCAGTACTTC. This translates into CASSQDMLAGATYEQYF.

The chain employs TRBV19 and TRBJ2-1; a possible D gene is TRBD2 (5 bases). Germline V lookup: CDR1 LNHDA, CDR2 SQIVND (reference sequence). The CDR3 runs to 13 residues. The V end was cut by 6 bases, the J end by 9 bases, with 15 bases between. CDR3 region: CASSTVGSSEQFF. The DNA for the CDR3 is TGTGCCAGTAGCACCGTAGGGAGTTCTGAGCAGTTCTTC.

A single count supports this clone. V and J are TRBV18 and TRBJ1-1; D is uncertain. This CDR3 is built from 13 residues. Trimming left V 8 bases short and J 3 bases short, with 13 bases between. CDR1 is KGHSH and CDR2 is LQKENI in the germline V gene. In DNA form, the CDR3 reads TGTGCCAGCGCGGTGCACCGGGACACTGAAGCTTTCTTT. Amino acid sequence: CASAVHRDTEAFF. The complete variable domain, with remaining parts taken from reference TRBV18 and TRBJ1-1, reads NAGVMQNPRHLVRRRGQEARLRCSPMKGHSHVYWYRQLPEEGLKFMVYLQKENIIDESGMPKERFSAEFPKEGPSILRIQQVVRGDSAAYFCASAVHRDTEAFFGQGTRLTVV.

For the CDR3, the DNA is TGTGCCAGCAGCCCGGACAGCACGAACACTGAAGCTTTCTTT. It codes for CASSPDSTNTEAFF. The genes are TRBV5-4 and TRBJ1-1, with D possibly being TRBD1 (6 bases). The CDR3 is 14 amino acids. Germline CDR1 is SGHNT and CDR2 is YYREEE (reference sequence). With 4 bases removed from V and 1 base from J, the gap between germline ends came to 11 bases.

The CDR3 reads CASSKDVNIQYF. For the CDR3, the DNA is TGTGCCAGCTCAAAAGATGTAAACATTCAGTACTTC. V gene TRBV18 combines with J gene TRBJ2-4; no firm D call. V lost 5 bases and J lost 6, with 8 bases in between. Germline V gene lookup returns CDR1 KGHSH and CDR2 LQKENI. The CDR3 is made up of 12 amino acids.

This chain connects TRBV4-1 to TRBJ1-2, with TRBD1 matching 9 bases. Germline assignment: CDR1 MGHRA and CDR2 YSYEKL. The V segment lost 2 bases and the J segment 7 bases; nucleotides outside the gene matches: 8. CDR3 size: 15 residues. CDR3 sequence (DNA): TGCGCCAGCAGCCAATCCTCCGGGACAGGGTTTGGCTACACCTTC. Translated, it gives CASSQSSGTGFGYTF.